Below, 7 T cell receptor beta chains from the same sample are listed, as sequenced in a study of blood T cells in healthy people across ages. Next came a second PCR, run for about 6 to 12 cycles, which used a sample-barcoded 5' primer along with a J-beta primer mix. TCRdb processed the 5' RACE reads anew with MiXCR; each CDR3 protein has one entry. The data contain 550,000 to 750,000 distinct CDR3 sequences, under 25% of them seen just once; the ten biggest clones take up roughly 3.6%. Sequences were obtained from blood. The source of these receptors is a man between 70 and 80 years old in good health.

This clonotype was seen a few times. The chain links TRBV9 to TRBJ2-1; D perhaps matches TRBD2 (6 bases). The germline CDR1 and CDR2 sequences are SGDLS and YYNGEE. Trimming removed 5 bases from V and 5 bases from J, with 14 bases in between. This CDR3 has 14 residues. The CDR3 here is CASSRSGSHNEQFF. DNA for the CDR3: TGTGCCAGCAGTAGGAGCGGGTCCCACAATGAGCAGTTCTTC.

J is TRBJ2-7 and V is TRBV29-1; 7 nucleotides align to TRBD2. Germline V gene lookup returns CDR1 SQVTM and CDR2 ANQGSEA. This CDR3 spans 12 amino acids. V lost 7 bases, J lost 7 bases, and 10 bases stayed unmatched. CDR3 loop: CSAQKDSGEQYF. CDR3 nucleotides: TGCAGCGCCCAAAAGGATAGCGGGGAGCAGTACTTC.

This clonotype was counted only a few times. The chain employs TRBV7-2 and TRBJ2-1; perhaps TRBD1 as D (5 bases). The CDR3 spans 13 residues. Between the trimmed V and J ends, which lost 5 bases and 5 bases, there was a span of 10 bases. The germline V gene encodes CDR1 SGHTA and CDR2 FQGNSA. The CDR3: CASSPRQNNEQFF. In DNA, the CDR3 is TGTGCCAGCAGCCCTCGACAGAACAATGAGCAGTTCTTC. Full variable domain (outside the CDR3, taken from reference TRBV7-2 and TRBJ2-1): GAGVSQSPSNKVTEKGKDVELRCDPISGHTALYWYRQSLGQGLEFLIYFQGNSAPDKSGLPSDRFSAERTGGSVSTLTIQRTQQEDSAVYLCASSPRQNNEQFFGPGTRLTVL.

V gene TRBV7-8 combines with J gene TRBJ1-2, with D unresolved. Germline loops: CDR1 SGHVS, CDR2 FQNEAQ. Trimming shortened V by 6 bases and J by 5 bases, and 22 bases separated the two germline ends. The CDR3 runs to 16 residues. The CDR3 loop is CASSHMAQYPHYGYTF. The CDR3 DNA follows: TGTGCCAGCAGTCATATGGCTCAGTATCCGCATTATGGCTACACCTTC.

The chain has TRBV28 and TRBJ2-3; 7 nucleotides match TRBD1. The V gene's germline CDR1 is MDHEN and CDR2 SYDVKM. The J segment lost 2 bases and the V segment lost 3 bases, leaving 5 bases of the junction unmatched. The CDR3 consists of 15 residues. CDR3 loop: CASSFLGQATDTQYF. The DNA for the CDR3 is TGTGCCAGCAGTTTCCTCGGACAGGCCACAGATACGCAGTATTTT.

The gene calls are TRBV7-9 and TRBJ1-4; 9 bases are shared with TRBD1. CDR3 length: 15 residues. The germline V gene encodes CDR1 SEHNR and CDR2 FQNEAQ (reference sequence). With V trimmed by 3 bases and J by 7 bases, 6 bases remained unmatched. The CDR3, as DNA: TGTGCCAGCAGCTTGGGACAGGGAGACGGTGAAAAACTGTTTTTT. Protein product: CASSLGQGDGEKLFF.

This sequence joins TRBV20-1 and TRBJ1-5; 7 bases map to TRBD1. CDR1 is DFQATT, CDR2 SNEGSKA, per germline (reference sequence). V trimming: 6 bases; J trimming: 7 bases; junction bases outside the gene matches: 15. The length of the CDR3 is 15 residues. CDR3 coding DNA: TGCAGTGCCATACCTCGGACAGGAACAACACAGCCCCAGCATTTT. Protein sequence: CSAIPRTGTTQPQHF.